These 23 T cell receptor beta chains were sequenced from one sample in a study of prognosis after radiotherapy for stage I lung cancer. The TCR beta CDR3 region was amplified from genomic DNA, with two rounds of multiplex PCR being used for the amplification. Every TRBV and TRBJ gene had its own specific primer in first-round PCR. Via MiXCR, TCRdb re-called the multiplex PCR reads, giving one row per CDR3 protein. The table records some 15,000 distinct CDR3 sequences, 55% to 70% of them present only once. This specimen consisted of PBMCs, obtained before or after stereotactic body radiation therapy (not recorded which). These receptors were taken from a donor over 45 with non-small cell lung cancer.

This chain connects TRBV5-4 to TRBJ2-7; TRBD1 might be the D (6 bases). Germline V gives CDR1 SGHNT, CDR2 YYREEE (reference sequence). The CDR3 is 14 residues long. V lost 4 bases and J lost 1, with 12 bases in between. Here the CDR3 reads CASSPITGSYEQYF. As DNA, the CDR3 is TGTGCCAGCAGCCCGATAACAGGGTCCTACGAGCAGTACTTC.

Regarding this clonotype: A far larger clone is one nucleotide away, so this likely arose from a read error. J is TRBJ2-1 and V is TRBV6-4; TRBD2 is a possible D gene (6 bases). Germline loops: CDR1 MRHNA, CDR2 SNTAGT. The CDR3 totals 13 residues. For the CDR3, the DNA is TGTGCCAGCAGTGGAGGAGGGGAGGCACAGCAGTTATTC. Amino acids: CASSGGGEAQQLF.

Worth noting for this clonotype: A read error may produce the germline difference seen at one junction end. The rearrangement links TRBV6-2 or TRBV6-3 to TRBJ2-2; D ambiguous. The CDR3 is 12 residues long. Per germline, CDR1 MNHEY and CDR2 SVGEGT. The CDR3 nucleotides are TGTGCTAGCATCCCCACGGCCGGGGAGCTGTTTTTT. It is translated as CASIPTAGELFF.

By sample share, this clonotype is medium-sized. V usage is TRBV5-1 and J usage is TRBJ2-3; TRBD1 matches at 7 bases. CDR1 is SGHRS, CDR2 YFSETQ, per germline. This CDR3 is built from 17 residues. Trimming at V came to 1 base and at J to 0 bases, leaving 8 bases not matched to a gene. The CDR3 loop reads CASSLLEAGGSTDTQYF. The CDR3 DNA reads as TGCGCCAGCAGCTTGTTGGAGGCAGGGGGTAGCACAGATACGCAGTATTTT.

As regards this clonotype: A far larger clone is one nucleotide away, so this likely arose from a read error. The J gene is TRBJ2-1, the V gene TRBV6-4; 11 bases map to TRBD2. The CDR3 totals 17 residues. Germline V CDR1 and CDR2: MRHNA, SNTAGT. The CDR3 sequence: CASSYGSGRAGYNDQFF. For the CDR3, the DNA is TGTGCCAGCAGTTACGGTAGCGGGAGGGCCGGATACAATGATCAGTTCTTC.

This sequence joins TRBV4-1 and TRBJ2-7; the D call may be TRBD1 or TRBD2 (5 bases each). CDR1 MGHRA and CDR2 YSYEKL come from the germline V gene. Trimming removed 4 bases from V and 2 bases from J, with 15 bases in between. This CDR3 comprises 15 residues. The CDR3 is CASSPTGTYTYEQYF. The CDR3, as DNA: TGCGCCAGCAGCCCGACCGGGACGTACACCTACGAGCAGTACTTC.

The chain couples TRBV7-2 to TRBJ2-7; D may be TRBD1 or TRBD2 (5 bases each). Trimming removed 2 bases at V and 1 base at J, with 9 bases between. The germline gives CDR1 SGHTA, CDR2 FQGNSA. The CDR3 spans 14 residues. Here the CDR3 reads CASSLRRESYEQYF. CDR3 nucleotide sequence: TGTGCCAGCAGCTTACGCAGGGAGTCCTACGAGCAGTACTTC. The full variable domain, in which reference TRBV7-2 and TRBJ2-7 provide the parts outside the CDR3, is GAGVSQSPSNKVTEKGKDVELRCDPISGHTALYWYRQSLGQGLEFLIYFQGNSAPDKSGLPSDRFSAERTGGSVSTLTIQRTQQEDSAVYLCASSLRRESYEQYFGPGTRLTVT.

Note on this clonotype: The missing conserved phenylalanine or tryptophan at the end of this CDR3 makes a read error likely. The CDR3 sequence: CASSLRPGYTL. Written as DNA, the CDR3 is TGTGCGAGCAGCCTACGACCTGGCTACACCTTA. The rearrangement joins TRBV5-8 to TRBJ1-2, with D unclear. Germline V gene data show CDR1 as SGHTS and CDR2 as YDEGEE. CDR3 size: 11 residues.

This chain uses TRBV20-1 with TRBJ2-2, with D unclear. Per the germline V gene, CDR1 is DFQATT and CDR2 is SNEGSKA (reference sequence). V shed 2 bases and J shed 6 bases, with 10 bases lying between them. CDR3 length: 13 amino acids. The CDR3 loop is CSARPRMAGELFF. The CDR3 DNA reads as TGCAGTGCTAGACCCAGGATGGCCGGGGAGCTGTTTTTT.

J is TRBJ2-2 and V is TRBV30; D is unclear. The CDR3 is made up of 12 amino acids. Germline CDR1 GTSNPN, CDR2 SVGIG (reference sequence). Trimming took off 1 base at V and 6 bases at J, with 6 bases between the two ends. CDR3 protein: CAWSEVAGELFF. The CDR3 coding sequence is TGTGCCTGGAGTGAGGTAGCCGGGGAGCTGTTTTTT. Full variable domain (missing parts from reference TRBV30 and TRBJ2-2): SQTIHQWPATLVQPVGSPLSLECTVEGTSNPNLYWYRQAAGRGLQLLFYSVGIGQISSEVPQNLSASRPQDRQFILSSKKLLLSDSGFYLCAWSEVAGELFFGEGSRLTVL.

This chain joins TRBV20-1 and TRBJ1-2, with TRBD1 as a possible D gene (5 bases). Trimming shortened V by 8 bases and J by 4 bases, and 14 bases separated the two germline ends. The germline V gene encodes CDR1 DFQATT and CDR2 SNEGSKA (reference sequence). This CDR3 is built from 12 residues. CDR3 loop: CSSRDDSYGYTF. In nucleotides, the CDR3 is TGCAGTTCTCGGGACGACTCCTATGGCTACACCTTC.

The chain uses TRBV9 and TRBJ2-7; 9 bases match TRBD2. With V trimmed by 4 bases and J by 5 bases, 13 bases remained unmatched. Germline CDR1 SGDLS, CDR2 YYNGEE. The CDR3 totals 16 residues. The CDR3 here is CASSSRTSATANEQYF. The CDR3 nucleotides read TGTGCCAGCAGCTCCCGGACTAGCGCGACGGCGAACGAGCAGTACTTC.

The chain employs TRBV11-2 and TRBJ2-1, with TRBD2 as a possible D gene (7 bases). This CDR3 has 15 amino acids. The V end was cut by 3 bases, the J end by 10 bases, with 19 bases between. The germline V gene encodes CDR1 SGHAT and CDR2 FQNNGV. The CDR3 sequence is CASSFTGGPSTEQFF. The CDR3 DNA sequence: TGTGCCAGCAGCTTCACGGGGGGCCCCTCCACGGAGCAGTTCTTC.

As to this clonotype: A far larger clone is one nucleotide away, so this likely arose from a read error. CDR3: CASIQDLGKDRAFF. CDR3 coding DNA: TGTGCCAGCATCCAAGATCTAGGAAAGGACAGGGCTTTCTTT. The chain joins TRBV3-1 to TRBJ1-6; 7 bases are a match to TRBD1. The J call is doubtful: the DNA matches TRBJ1-1 better. The CDR3 contains 14 residues. In germline, CDR1 is LGHDT, CDR2 YNNKEL (reference sequence).

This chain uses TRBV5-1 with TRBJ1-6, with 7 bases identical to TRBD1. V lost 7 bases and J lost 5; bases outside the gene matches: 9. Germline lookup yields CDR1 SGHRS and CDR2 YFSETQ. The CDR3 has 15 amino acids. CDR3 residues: CASRQGGWDNSPLHF. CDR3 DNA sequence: TGCGCCAGCCGACAGGGCGGGTGGGATAATTCACCCCTCCACTTT.

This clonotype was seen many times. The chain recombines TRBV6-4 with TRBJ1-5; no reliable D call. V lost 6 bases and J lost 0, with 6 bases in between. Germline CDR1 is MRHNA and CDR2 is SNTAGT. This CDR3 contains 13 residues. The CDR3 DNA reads TGTGCCAGCAGCTTCCATAGCAATCAGCCCCAGCATTTT. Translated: CASSFHSNQPQHF.

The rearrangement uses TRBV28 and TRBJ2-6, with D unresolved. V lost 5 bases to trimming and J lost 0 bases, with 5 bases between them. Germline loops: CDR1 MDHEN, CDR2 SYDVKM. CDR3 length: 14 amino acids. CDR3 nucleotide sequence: TGTGCCAGCAGTCGGACCTCTGGGGCCAACGTCCTGACTTTC. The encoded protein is CASSRTSGANVLTF.

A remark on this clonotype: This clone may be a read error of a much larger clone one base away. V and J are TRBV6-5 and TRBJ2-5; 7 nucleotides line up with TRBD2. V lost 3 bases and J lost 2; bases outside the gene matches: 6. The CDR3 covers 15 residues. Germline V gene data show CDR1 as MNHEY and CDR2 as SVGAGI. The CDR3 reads CASSYVGGIQETQYF. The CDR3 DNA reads TGTGCCAGCAGTTATGTGGGAGGGATTCAAGAGACCCAGTACTTC.

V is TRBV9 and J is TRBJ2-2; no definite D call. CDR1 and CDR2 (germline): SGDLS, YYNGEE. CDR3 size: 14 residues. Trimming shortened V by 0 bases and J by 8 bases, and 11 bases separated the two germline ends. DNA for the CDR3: TGTGCCAGCAGCGTAGCGCCTCAATCAGGGGAGCTGTTTTTT. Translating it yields CASSVAPQSGELFF.

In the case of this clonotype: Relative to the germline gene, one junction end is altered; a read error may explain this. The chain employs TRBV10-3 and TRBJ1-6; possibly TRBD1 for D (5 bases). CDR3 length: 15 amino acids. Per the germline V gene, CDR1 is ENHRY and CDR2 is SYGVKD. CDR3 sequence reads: CAISESPGGDSPLNF. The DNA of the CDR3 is TGTGCCATAAGTGAGTCGCCCGGGGGGGATTCACCCCTCAACTTT.

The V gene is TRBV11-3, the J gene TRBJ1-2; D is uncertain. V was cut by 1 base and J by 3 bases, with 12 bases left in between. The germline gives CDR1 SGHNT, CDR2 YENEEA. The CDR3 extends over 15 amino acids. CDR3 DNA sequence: TGTGCCAGCAGCTTAGGAGGAGGAGGGTACTATGGCTACACCTTC. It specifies CASSLGGGGYYGYTF.

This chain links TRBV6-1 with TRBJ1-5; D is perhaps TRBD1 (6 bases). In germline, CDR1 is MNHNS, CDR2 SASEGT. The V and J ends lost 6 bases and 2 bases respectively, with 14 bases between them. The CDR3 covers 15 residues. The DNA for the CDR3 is TGTGCCAGCAGGCTACAGGGTGATCGCAATCAGCCCCAGCATTTT. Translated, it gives CASRLQGDRNQPQHF.

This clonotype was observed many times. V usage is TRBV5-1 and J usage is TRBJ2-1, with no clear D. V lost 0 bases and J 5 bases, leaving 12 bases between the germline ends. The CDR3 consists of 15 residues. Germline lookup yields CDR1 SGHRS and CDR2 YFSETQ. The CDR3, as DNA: TGCGCCAGCAGCTTGGCCTGGCAGGTCCACAATGAGCAGTTCTTC. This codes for CASSLAWQVHNEQFF. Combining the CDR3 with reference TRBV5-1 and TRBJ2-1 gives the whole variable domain KAGVTQTPRYLIKTRGQQVTLSCSPISGHRSVSWYQQTPGQGLQFLFEYFSETQRNKGNFPGRFSGRQFSNSRSEMNVSTLELGDSALYLCASSLAWQVHNEQFFGPGTRLTVL.